This passage covers 5 T cell receptor beta chains from one sample sequenced in a study of shared clonotypes between healthy human individuals. The data were produced by immunoSEQ multiplex PCR, yet TCRdb's version contains in-frame clones alone and is incomplete. In the table there are millions of clones, 85% to 95% of which are singletons. The sequenced sample was naive CD4+ T cells sorted from blood. Subset described: CD45RA+ positively selected. The receptors originated from a man aged 18 to 30 in good health.

The chain combines TRBV9 with TRBJ2-3; weak D call: TRBD2 (6 bases). Germline values: CDR1 SGDLS, CDR2 YYNGEE. This CDR3 region has 16 residues. V gave up 0 bases and J gave up 4 bases, with 15 bases separating them. This CDR3 is CASSVDPGSRADTQYF. CDR3 coding DNA: TGTGCCAGCAGCGTAGATCCCGGGAGTAGAGCAGATACGCAGTATTTT. Drawing the rest from reference TRBV9 and TRBJ2-3, the complete variable domain is DSGVTQTPKHLITATGQRVTLRCSPRSGDLSVYWYQQSLDQGLQFLIQYYNGEERAKGNILERFSAQQFPDLHSELNLSSLELGDSALYFCASSVDPGSRADTQYFGPGTRLTVL.

The chain couples TRBV7-2 to TRBJ1-5, with D possibly being TRBD1 (5 bases). CDR3 length equals 14 residues. Looked up from germline, CDR1 is SGHTA and CDR2 is FQGNSA. Deletions cut 4 bases from V and 4 bases from J, with 11 bases between. CDR3 residues: CASSSQGPNQPQHF. In DNA form, the CDR3 reads TGTGCCAGCAGCTCTCAGGGTCCGAATCAGCCCCAGCATTTT.

The chain joins TRBV6-1 to TRBJ1-6; no firm D call. This CDR3 has 14 residues. CDR1 is MNHNS and CDR2 is SASEGT in the germline V gene. Deletions cut 0 bases from V and 6 bases from J, with 6 bases between. The CDR3 DNA follows: TGTGCCAGCAGTGAAGCGCTCATTAATTCACCCCTCCACTTT. Translating gives CASSEALINSPLHF.

This clone was observed once. The chain uses TRBV5-6 and TRBJ2-3, with TRBD2 matching over 9 bases. Germline V lookup: CDR1 SGHDT, CDR2 YYEEEE. CDR3 size: 16 residues. Trimming cost V 6 bases and J 2 bases; bases outside gene matches: 10. This chain's CDR3 is CASILRAGGVTDTQYF. Written as DNA, the CDR3 is TGTGCCAGCATCCTAAGAGCGGGAGGAGTCACAGATACGCAGTATTTT.

This clone was counted once. This chain connects TRBV7-2 to TRBJ2-3, with 10 bases that match TRBD2. Germline V gene sequence: CDR1 SGHTA, CDR2 FQGNSA. Trimming at V came to 4 bases and at J to 3 bases, leaving 7 bases not matched to a gene. The CDR3 totals 16 residues. The CDR3 DNA reads as TGTGCCAGCAGCTCTAGGACTAGCGGAAGGACAGATACGCAGTATTTT. Encoded protein: CASSSRTSGRTDTQYF.